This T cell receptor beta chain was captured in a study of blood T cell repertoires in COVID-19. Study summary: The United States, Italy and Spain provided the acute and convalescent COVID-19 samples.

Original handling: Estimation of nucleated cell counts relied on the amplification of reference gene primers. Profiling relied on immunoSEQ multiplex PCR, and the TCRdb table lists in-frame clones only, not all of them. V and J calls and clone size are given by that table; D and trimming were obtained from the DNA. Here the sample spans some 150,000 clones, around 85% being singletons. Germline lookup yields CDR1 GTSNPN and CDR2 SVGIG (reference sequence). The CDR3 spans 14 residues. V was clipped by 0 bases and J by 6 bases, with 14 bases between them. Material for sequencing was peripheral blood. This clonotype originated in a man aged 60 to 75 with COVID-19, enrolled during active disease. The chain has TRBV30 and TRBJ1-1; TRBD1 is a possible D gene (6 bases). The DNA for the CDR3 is TGTGCCTGGAGTGTACACAGGGCGGCCCCTGAAGCTTTCTTT. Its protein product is CAWSVHRAAPEAFF.